This TCR beta chain comes out of a study of beta chain features in type 1 diabetes. It was one heparinised blood draw, averaging about 0.12 L, that each donor gave. Over 95% purity was reached by all sorted populations. Of the isolated RNA, all was reverse transcribed, and so the sequenced material was expressed TCRB transcripts. Around 3.9 million reads per sample were averaged for naive, central memory and regulatory samples. Some clones are missing from TCRdb's copy, which holds only in-frame ones; the method was immunoSEQ multiplex PCR. Here the sample spans roughly 290,000 clones, about 8.5% being singletons. Whole-study findings and limits: Researchers report that Type 1 diabetes patients had moderately but significantly shorter TCRB CDR3s across all four CD4+ subsets.

About this clone itself: Its matching antigen is unknown.

Germline V gives CDR1 KGHSH, CDR2 LQKENI. V dropped 3 bases and J dropped 7; count of bases not matched to a gene: 6. The CDR3 runs to 14 residues. The sequenced sample consisted of central memory CD4+ T cells from blood. V is TRBV18 and J is TRBJ1-1; 9 bases match TRBD1. This clonotype was sampled from a woman between 18 and 29 years old in good health. The CDR3 coding sequence is TGTGCCAGCTCACCTTACCGGGACAGGGTTGAAGCTTTCTTT. Encoded protein: CASSPYRDRVEAFF.